This passage covers 19 T cell receptor beta chains from one sample sequenced in a study of T cell responses to AZD1222 COVID-19 vaccine. Some clones are missing from TCRdb's copy, which holds only in-frame ones; the method was immunoSEQ multiplex PCR. The sample has about 150,000 clones, about nine tenths seen once. Source: peripheral blood, taken on day 0 of AZD1222 vaccination. These receptor sequences come from an adult in good health.

This clone was recorded once. The chain links TRBV6-6 to TRBJ2-4; D call uncertain. The CDR3 consists of 11 residues. V lost 2 bases to trimming and J lost 15 bases, with 11 bases between them. Germline-derived CDR1 and CDR2 are MNHNY and SVGAGI (reference sequence). CDR3 sequence: CASSYRLSWYF. CDR3 nucleotide sequence: TGTGCCAGCAGTTACCGGCTCTCCTGGTACTTC.

The chain employs TRBV30 and TRBJ1-1; TRBD1 matches 7 bases. Per germline, CDR1 GTSNPN and CDR2 SVGIG (reference sequence). J lost 3 bases, V lost 5 bases, and 12 bases had no gene match. There are 15 residues in the CDR3. The CDR3 protein is CAWGPLDRVYTEAFF. CDR3 DNA sequence: TGTGCCTGGGGGCCTTTAGACAGGGTTTACACTGAAGCTTTCTTT.

The V gene is TRBV28, the J gene TRBJ1-2; 11 bases are a match to TRBD1. After removal of 6 bases from V and 3 bases from J, the junction contained 15 bases not matched to a gene. The CDR3 sequence is 18 residues long. Germline-derived CDR1 and CDR2 are MDHEN and SYDVKM. CDR3 DNA sequence: TGTGCCAGCAGATCTAACCGGGACAGGGGGAAGGTGGACTATGGCTACACCTTC. This sequence encodes CASRSNRDRGKVDYGYTF.

Written as DNA, the CDR3 is TGTGCCAGCATAGGGGCCAGCCCTGAAGCTTTCTTT. It specifies CASIGASPEAFF. This chain uses TRBV12-3 or TRBV12-4 with TRBJ1-1, with D perhaps matching TRBD1 (5 bases). The CDR3 has 12 residues. The germline V and J ends were trimmed by 7 bases and 6 bases, with 12 bases remaining between them.

A word on this clone: Distinct nucleotide sequences in the sample also encode this CDR3. This sequence joins TRBV6-6 and TRBJ1-2; 7 nucleotides agree with TRBD1. CDR3 length: 13 residues. Germline lookup yields CDR1 MNHNY and CDR2 SVGAGI (reference sequence). Trimming took 6 bases from V and 2 from J; bases not matched to a gene: 3. CDR3 bases: TGTGCCAGCAGCCCGGGACAGAACTATGGCTACACCTTC. This encodes CASSPGQNYGYTF.

This clone was counted a single time. V is TRBV5-1 and J is TRBJ2-3; 7 bases agree with TRBD2. This CDR3 is 16 amino acids long. Germline values: CDR1 SGHRS, CDR2 YFSETQ. The V and J ends lost 4 bases and 1 base, in that order; junction bases with no gene match: 9. CDR3 residues: CASSPGRGLGTDTQYF. Here the CDR3 DNA reads TGCGCCAGCAGCCCAGGGAGGGGTTTGGGCACAGATACGCAGTATTTT.

V and J are TRBV28 and TRBJ1-1; 8 nucleotides agree with TRBD1. Germline assignment: CDR1 MDHEN and CDR2 SYDVKM. Trimming took 6 bases from V and 5 from J; bases not matched to a gene: 11. This CDR3 is built from 15 residues. CDR3 DNA: TGTGCCAGCAGCTCCGGGACAGGTTATCGGACTGAAGCTTTCTTT. Protein: CASSSGTGYRTEAFF.

V gene TRBV9 combines with J gene TRBJ1-3, with unresolved D. The CDR3 extends over 16 amino acids. Germline V CDR1 and CDR2: SGDLS, YYNGEE. V lost 0 bases and J 0 bases, leaving 10 bases between the germline ends. This CDR3 reads CASSVDISLSGNTIYF. As DNA, the CDR3 is TGTGCCAGCAGCGTAGACATAAGTCTCTCTGGAAACACCATATATTTT.

This clone was seen at least ten times. The rearrangement links TRBV6-4 to TRBJ1-2; 7 bases fit TRBD1. V shed 4 bases, J shed 6 bases, and the junction held 8 bases outside the gene matches. Germline values: CDR1 MRHNA, CDR2 SNTAGT. There are 14 residues in the CDR3. The CDR3 coding sequence is TGTGCCAGCAGTGTGAACAGGGGAGGCGATGGCTACACCTTC. Protein sequence: CASSVNRGGDGYTF.

This sequence joins TRBV12-3 or TRBV12-4 and TRBJ1-1; D gene ambiguous. Trimming stripped 8 bases from V and 10 bases from J, with 14 bases between. The CDR3 runs to 11 residues. This CDR3 is CASGREGRAFF. CDR3 nucleotides: TGTGCCAGCGGTCGGGAGGGTAGAGCTTTCTTT.

The chain employs TRBV5-1 and TRBJ1-1; no reliable D call. V shed 2 bases and J shed 1 base, with 12 bases lying between them. The length of the CDR3 is 15 residues. Germline V gene data show CDR1 as SGHRS and CDR2 as YFSETQ. This CDR3 is CASSFGTTANTEAFF. For the CDR3, the DNA is TGCGCCAGCAGCTTTGGAACAACCGCGAACACTGAAGCTTTCTTT.

This sequence joins TRBV5-4 and TRBJ1-1; a weak D match, TRBD1 (5 bases). V shed 5 bases and J shed 1 base, with 15 bases lying between them. Germline values: CDR1 SGHNT, CDR2 YYREEE (reference sequence). CDR3 length equals 15 residues. The CDR3 region is CASRGALWGNTEAFF. CDR3 bases: TGTGCCAGCAGAGGGGCCCTTTGGGGGAACACTGAAGCTTTCTTT.

J is TRBJ1-5 and V is TRBV5-1; no clear D. V lost 0 bases and J 4 bases, leaving 8 bases between the germline ends. This CDR3 comprises 14 residues. Germline CDR1 is SGHRS and CDR2 is YFSETQ. CDR3 bases: TGCGCCAGCAGCTTGGACTCGGGAAATCAGCCCCAGCATTTT. Amino acids: CASSLDSGNQPQHF.

The V and J genes are TRBV18 and TRBJ1-6, with D possibly matching TRBD1 (6 bases). Trimming removed 2 bases at V and 6 bases at J, with 11 bases between. This CDR3 region has 15 residues. Per germline, CDR1 KGHSH and CDR2 LQKENI. CDR3 DNA: TGTGCCAGCTCACCAGGGCGGGGGCCTAATTCACCCCTCCACTTT. Protein product: CASSPGRGPNSPLHF.

The chain is built from TRBV18 and TRBJ1-1, with D perhaps matching TRBD1 (5 bases). With 4 bases removed from V and 1 base from J, the gap between germline ends came to 7 bases. Per the germline V gene, CDR1 is KGHSH and CDR2 is LQKENI. This CDR3 comprises 13 residues. CDR3 protein: CASSQQGNTEAFF. CDR3 DNA sequence: TGTGCCAGCTCACAGCAGGGGAACACTGAAGCTTTCTTT.

The chain links TRBV18 to TRBJ2-7; no clear D. V lost 6 bases to trimming and J lost 1 base, with 10 bases between them. Germline loops: CDR1 KGHSH, CDR2 LQKENI. The CDR3 length is 13 residues. CDR3: CASSPARSYEQYF. The CDR3 DNA follows: TGTGCCAGCTCCCCCGCCAGGTCCTACGAGCAGTACTTC. The variable domain in full, with the rest retrieved from reference TRBV18 and TRBJ2-7, is NAGVMQNPRHLVRRRGQEARLRCSPMKGHSHVYWYRQLPEEGLKFMVYLQKENIIDESGMPKERFSAEFPKEGPSILRIQQVVRGDSAAYFCASSPARSYEQYFGPGTRLTVT.

This clone was seen once. The chain is built from TRBV5-1 and TRBJ1-3, with 11 bases lining up with TRBD1. With 0 bases clipped from V and 0 bases from J, the junction kept 8 bases outside the gene matches. CDR1 and CDR2 (germline): SGHRS, YFSETQ. The CDR3 contains 19 residues. Written as DNA, the CDR3 is TGCGCCAGCAGCTTGGGGACAGGGGGCTCCTTGAGCTCTGGAAACACCATATATTTT. Protein sequence: CASSLGTGGSLSSGNTIYF.

This clone was seen just once. This chain joins TRBV27 and TRBJ2-5; perhaps TRBD2 as D (6 bases). The CDR3 totals 14 residues. V gave up 6 bases and J gave up 1 base, with 12 bases separating them. CDR1 MNHEY and CDR2 SMNVEV come from the germline V gene (reference sequence). CDR3 in amino acids: CASSPTGSQETQYF. In DNA, the CDR3 is TGTGCCAGCAGCCCCACCGGGAGCCAAGAGACCCAGTACTTC.

The chain combines TRBV29-1 with TRBJ1-1; D call uncertain. The CDR3 length is 13 residues. Per the germline V gene, CDR1 is SQVTM and CDR2 is ANQGSEA. CDR3 nucleotides: TGCACCGGATCGAACGGATTGAGCACTGAAGCTTTCTTT. This sequence encodes CTGSNGLSTEAFF.